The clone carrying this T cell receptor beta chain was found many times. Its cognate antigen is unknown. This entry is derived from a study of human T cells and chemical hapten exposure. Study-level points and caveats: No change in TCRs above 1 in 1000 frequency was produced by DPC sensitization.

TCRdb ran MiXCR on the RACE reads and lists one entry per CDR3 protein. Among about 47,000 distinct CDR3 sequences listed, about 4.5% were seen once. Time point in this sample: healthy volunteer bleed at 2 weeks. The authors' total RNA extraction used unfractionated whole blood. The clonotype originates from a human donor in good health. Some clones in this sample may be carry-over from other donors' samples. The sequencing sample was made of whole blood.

The CDR3 DNA follows: TGTGCCAGCAGCCCCTACCGTACAGCGGGGGATGAGCAGTTCTTC. Translating gives CASSPYRTAGDEQFF. The V and J genes are TRBV28 and TRBJ2-1; TRBD2 agrees at 8 bases. The CDR3 extends over 15 amino acids. After removal of 6 bases from V and 8 bases from J, the junction contained 12 bases not matched to a gene. Germline V CDR1 and CDR2: MDHEN, SYDVKM.